The 16 T cell receptor beta chains below all came from one sample that was sequenced in a study of cytomegalovirus exposure and HLA in healthy donors. The PCR used 60 Vbeta and 13 Jbeta primers. TCRdb keeps only in-frame clones here, not all; method: immunoSEQ multiplex PCR. The sample records approximately 140,000 clones, about 80% being singletons. Material for sequencing was PBMCs. These receptors came from a middle-aged woman in good health and CMV-seronegative.

The chain carries TRBV4-3 and TRBJ2-7, with 9 positions matching TRBD2. V shed 0 bases, J shed 4 bases, and the junction held 7 bases outside the gene matches. CDR1 is LGHNA and CDR2 is YSLEER in the germline V gene. The CDR3 is 16 residues long. CDR3 protein: CASSQDYPAGGYEQYF. The CDR3 bases are TGCGCCAGCAGCCAAGATTACCCAGCGGGAGGTTACGAGCAGTACTTC.

The chain employs TRBV4-3 and TRBJ1-4; tentatively, D is TRBD1 (6 bases). Trimming pared 0 bases from V and 7 bases from J, leaving 15 bases between. Germline loops: CDR1 LGHNA, CDR2 YSLEER. The CDR3 spans 16 residues. The CDR3 bases are TGCGCCAGCAGCCAAGAGGTTAGCAGGGGCGGTGAAAAACTGTTTTTT. Translated, it gives CASSQEVSRGGEKLFF.

V is TRBV14 and J is TRBJ1-2, with 8 bases aligning to TRBD1. Germline loops: CDR1 SGHDN, CDR2 FVKESK. The CDR3 spans 14 residues. The V segment lost 4 bases and the J segment 7 bases; nucleotides outside the gene matches: 8. The chain's CDR3 is CASSPWGQGAGYTF. The CDR3 region has the DNA TGTGCCAGCAGCCCCTGGGGGCAGGGGGCTGGCTACACCTTC.

The chain is built from TRBV5-1 and TRBJ1-4, with D possibly TRBD1 on 6 matching bases. CDR1 and CDR2 from the germline V gene are SGHRS and YFSETQ. This CDR3 contains 14 residues. V was trimmed by 5 bases and J by 6 bases, leaving 14 bases between them. CDR3 DNA sequence: TGCGCCAGCAGAGACTGGACAGCGGATGAAAAACTGTTTTTT. This encodes CASRDWTADEKLFF.

V is TRBV7-2 and J is TRBJ2-3, with 13 positions matching TRBD2. This CDR3 comprises 16 residues. V trimming: 3 bases; J trimming: 4 bases; junction bases outside the gene matches: 4. Looked up from germline, CDR1 is SGHTA and CDR2 is FQGNSA. The CDR3, as DNA: TGTGCCAGCAGCTTTGGACTAGCGGGAGCCGCAGATACGCAGTATTTT. Its protein product is CASSFGLAGAADTQYF.

The V call is TRBV6-6, the J call TRBJ2-5, with TRBD2 identical over 8 bases. CDR1 is MNHNY and CDR2 is SVGAGI in the germline V gene (reference sequence). The CDR3 contains 14 residues. Trimming cost V 6 bases and J 4 bases; bases outside gene matches: 7. The CDR3 spells CASSPREGGETQYF. CDR3 nucleotides: TGTGCCAGCAGCCCCCGGGAGGGGGGAGAGACCCAGTACTTC.

CDR3 DNA sequence: TGTGCCAGCAGGCACAGGGACCAGCCCCAGCATTTT. It is translated as CASRHRDQPQHF. The V gene is TRBV28, the J gene TRBJ1-5; D is perhaps TRBD1 (6 bases). The CDR3 loop spans 12 amino acids. Germline V gene sequence: CDR1 MDHEN, CDR2 SYDVKM. V lost 6 bases and J lost 7, with 10 bases in between.

The rearrangement joins TRBV7-2 to TRBJ1-4, with 7 bases matching TRBD1. Unmatched junction bases numbered 7, after V lost 5 bases and J lost 4 bases. The CDR3 is 15 residues long. CDR1 SGHTA and CDR2 FQGNSA come from the germline V gene. In DNA, the CDR3 is TGTGCCAGCAGCAACAGGGGACAGCTTAATGAAAAACTGTTTTTT. It codes for CASSNRGQLNEKLFF.

This clone was detected once. J is TRBJ2-7 and V is TRBV10-1, with 7 nucleotides matching TRBD1. The J segment lost 2 bases and the V segment lost 5 bases, leaving 6 bases of the junction unmatched. The CDR3 runs 14 residues. Germline V gene sequence: CDR1 WNHNN, CDR2 SYGVQD (reference sequence). DNA of the CDR3: TGCGCCAGCAGTACCGGGACAGCCACCTACGAGCAGTACTTC. The encoded protein is CASSTGTATYEQYF.

The chain links TRBV11-2 to TRBJ2-3, with TRBD2 matching over 10 bases. Losses at the gene ends were 4 bases for V and 5 bases for J; bases not matched to a gene: 6. CDR3 length: 15 amino acids. Germline V gives CDR1 SGHAT, CDR2 FQNNGV. CDR3 protein: CASSYSGTSVDTQYF. The CDR3 DNA sequence: TGTGCCAGCAGCTACTCCGGGACTAGCGTAGATACGCAGTATTTT.

The gene calls are TRBV7-2 and TRBJ2-7, with 10 bases fitting TRBD2. The junction had 13 bases not matched to a gene; V was cut back by 4 bases and J by 1 base. The CDR3 runs 18 residues. Germline CDR1 and CDR2: SGHTA and FQGNSA. Here the CDR3 DNA reads TGTGCCAGCAGCTACCGGGGTAGCGGGAGGTTTATATCCTACGAGCAGTACTTC. It yields the protein CASSYRGSGRFISYEQYF.

In this sample, this clone turned up once. This chain joins TRBV11-2 and TRBJ2-4, with 7 bases identical to TRBD2. This CDR3 is 15 amino acids long. Losses at the gene ends were 1 base for V and 6 bases for J; bases not matched to a gene: 6. The germline CDR1 and CDR2 sequences are SGHAT and FQNNGV. The CDR3 nucleotides are TGTGCCAGCAGCTTAGCGGGAGGTCAGAGAAACATTCAGTACTTC. Translating it yields CASSLAGGQRNIQYF.

The genes are TRBV5-1 and TRBJ2-5; 10 nucleotides align to TRBD1. There are 16 residues in the CDR3. The V and J ends lost 0 bases and 9 bases, in that order; junction bases with no gene match: 11. Germline loops: CDR1 SGHRS, CDR2 YFSETQ. The CDR3 loop is CASSLAPGTGDNSQYF. CDR3 in DNA: TGCGCCAGCAGCTTGGCCCCCGGGACAGGGGATAATTCCCAGTACTTC.

The chain recombines TRBV29-1 with TRBJ1-6, with D possibly matching TRBD1 (5 bases). This CDR3 spans 12 amino acids. CDR1 is SQVTM and CDR2 is ANQGSEA in the germline V gene. The V end was cut by 4 bases, the J end by 6 bases, with 7 bases between. The DNA of the CDR3 is TGCAGCGTTGGACAGCCTAATTCACCCCTCCACTTT. Translation: CSVGQPNSPLHF.

The chain couples TRBV19 to TRBJ2-1; 7 bases map to TRBD2. Germline CDR1 reads LNHDA; CDR2 reads SQIVND (reference sequence). V lost 7 bases, J lost 5 bases, and 11 bases stayed unmatched. This CDR3 contains 15 residues. CDR3 loop: CASMKREGLNNEQFF. In DNA, the CDR3 is TGTGCCAGTATGAAGCGGGAAGGTCTAAACAATGAGCAGTTCTTC.

This clone was counted only a few times. The rearrangement uses TRBV6-5 and TRBJ2-7; the D is unclear. The V gene lost 6 bases and the J gene lost 7 bases, with 16 bases spanning the gap. Germline V lookup: CDR1 MNHEY, CDR2 SVGAGI. CDR3 length: 13 residues. The DNA for the CDR3 is TGTGCCAGCAGGCCGACTGATAATAGGGAGCAGTACTTC. Its protein product is CASRPTDNREQYF.